Described below is a single T cell receptor beta chain sequence and its context. The CDR3 regions of TCR beta were amplified from RNA transcripts. First-round RT-PCR with HTBI primers amplified the TCR CDR3 region. Each CDR3 protein gets one entry after TCRdb re-called the multiplex PCR reads with MiXCR. The sample records fewer than 700,000 distinct CDR3 sequences, 17% being singletons. This sample was included in a study of T cells in Graves' hyperthyroidism and ophthalmopathy. The CDR3 is 14 amino acids. Germline V gives CDR1 LNHDA, CDR2 SQIVND (reference sequence). V was pared by 6 bases and J by 5 bases, with 16 bases between.

V is TRBV19 and J is TRBJ1-2; possible D gene TRBD1, 5 bases. Sequenced sample: blood. This receptor was taken from a woman between 18 and 30 years old with Graves' ophthalmopathy. CDR3 region: CASRNTGGRYGYTF. The CDR3 coding sequence is TGTGCCAGTAGGAATACAGGAGGGAGGTATGGCTACACCTTC. The entire variable domain, with the rest obtained from reference TRBV19 and TRBJ1-2, is as follows: DGGITQSPKYLFRKEGQNVTLSCEQNLNHDAMYWYRQDPGQGLRLIYYSQIVNDFQKGDIAEGYSVSREKKESFPLTVTSAQKNPTAFYLCASRNTGGRYGYTFGSGTRLTVV.